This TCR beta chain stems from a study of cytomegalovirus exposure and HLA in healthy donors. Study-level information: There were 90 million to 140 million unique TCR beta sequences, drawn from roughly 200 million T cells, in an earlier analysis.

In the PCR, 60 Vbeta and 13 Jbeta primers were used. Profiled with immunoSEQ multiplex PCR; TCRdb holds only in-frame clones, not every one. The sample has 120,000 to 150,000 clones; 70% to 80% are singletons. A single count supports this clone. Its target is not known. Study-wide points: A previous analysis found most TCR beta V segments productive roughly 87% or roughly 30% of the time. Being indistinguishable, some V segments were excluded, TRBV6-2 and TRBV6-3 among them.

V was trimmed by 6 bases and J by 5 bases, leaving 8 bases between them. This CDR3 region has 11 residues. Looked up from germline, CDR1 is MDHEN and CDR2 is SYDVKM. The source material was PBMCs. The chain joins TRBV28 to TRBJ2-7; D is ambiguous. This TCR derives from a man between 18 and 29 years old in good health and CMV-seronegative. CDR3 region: CASSPRHEQYF. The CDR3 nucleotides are TGTGCCAGCAGCCCGCGGCACGAGCAGTACTTC.